These 32 T cell receptor beta chains were all obtained from the same sample, sequenced in a study of Ad26.COV2.S vaccination and SARS-CoV-2 variants. Treatment of the sample: roughly 18 received Ad26.COV2.S at low or high dose, single or two shots; about 5 received placebo; per-sample allocation not given. Day 63 after the first injection of vaccine or placebo was the sampling time. Assay: immunoSEQ multiplex PCR; the TCRdb copy retains only in-frame clones and omits some. The table records 300,000 to 400,000 clones, roughly 91% of them present only once. The specimen comprised peripheral blood, sampled in a trial of Ad26.COV2.S vaccine versus placebo. The receptor source for this set is a person aged 18-65 years who received the Ad26.COV2.S COVID-19 vaccine or a placebo.

The genes are TRBV18 and TRBJ1-2, with 10 bases that match TRBD1. CDR1 and CDR2 (germline): KGHSH, LQKENI. V shed 6 bases, J shed 8 bases, and the junction held 15 bases outside the gene matches. The CDR3 has 16 amino acids. The CDR3 bases are TGTGCCAGCTCCCCTCGACAGGGGGCCGATGTTGAGGGCTACACCTTC. Protein product: CASSPRQGADVEGYTF.

This clone was detected once. J is TRBJ1-1 and V is TRBV6-2 or TRBV6-3; perhaps TRBD1 as D (6 bases). The ends were cut back, 6 bases at V and 6 bases at J, with 23 bases in the middle. From germline, CDR1 is MNHEY and CDR2 SVGEGT. The CDR3 has 16 residues. The DNA for the CDR3 is TGTGCCAGCAGCCCTTACGGTGGGGGGCGCGACCCTGAAGCTTTCTTT. This sequence encodes CASSPYGGGRDPEAFF.

This clone occurred once. The rearrangement uses TRBV5-1 and TRBJ2-7; a possible D gene is TRBD1 (6 bases). This CDR3 has 15 amino acids. Germline loops: CDR1 SGHRS, CDR2 YFSETQ. The V end was cut by 4 bases, the J end by 7 bases, with 21 bases between. CDR3 protein: CASSPSTDRSREQYF. Here the CDR3 DNA reads TGCGCCAGCAGCCCGAGCACAGACAGGTCTCGGGAGCAGTACTTC. Complete variable domain (other parts from reference TRBV5-1 and TRBJ2-7): KAGVTQTPRYLIKTRGQQVTLSCSPISGHRSVSWYQQTPGQGLQFLFEYFSETQRNKGNFPGRFSGRQFSNSRSEMNVSTLELGDSALYLCASSPSTDRSREQYFGPGTRLTVT.

The chain is built from TRBV5-1 and TRBJ2-5, with a weak D call TRBD1 (6 bases). V was cut by 4 bases and J by 4 bases, with 17 bases left in between. In germline, CDR1 is SGHRS, CDR2 YFSETQ. CDR3 size: 15 residues. For the CDR3, the DNA is TGCGCCAGCAGCCGACGACAGGCTAGGGGAGAGACCCAGTACTTC. Protein product: CASSRRQARGETQYF.

This clone was counted a single time. The chain is built from TRBV27 and TRBJ1-2; the match to TRBD1 covers 8 bases. The CDR3 runs 15 residues. V trimming: 5 bases; J trimming: 3 bases; junction bases outside the gene matches: 8. Germline V gives CDR1 MNHEY, CDR2 SMNVEV (reference sequence). CDR3 in DNA: TGTGCCAGCAGTAAGCGACAGGGGTGGGACTATGGCTACACCTTC. Protein sequence: CASSKRQGWDYGYTF.

This clone was seen once. The gene calls are TRBV12-3 or TRBV12-4 and TRBJ2-5; D gene ambiguous. The ends were cut back, 3 bases at V and 4 bases at J, with 6 bases in the middle. The CDR3 covers 12 residues. CDR3: CASSLVRETQYF. DNA of the CDR3: TGTGCCAGCAGTTTGGTTAGAGAGACCCAGTACTTC.

This chain joins TRBV9 and TRBJ2-5; 11 positions match TRBD2. The CDR3 contains 14 residues. The V and J ends lost 2 bases and 5 bases, in that order; junction bases with no gene match: 2. Germline CDR1 reads SGDLS; CDR2 reads YYNGEE. CDR3 sequence reads: CASSVTSGGETQYF. In DNA, the CDR3 is TGTGCCAGCAGCGTCACTAGCGGGGGCGAGACCCAGTACTTC.

V usage is TRBV27 and J usage is TRBJ2-3; TRBD2 aligns across 8 bases. V was pared by 6 bases and J by 4 bases, with 9 bases of the junction left unmatched. Germline lookup yields CDR1 MNHEY and CDR2 SMNVEV (reference sequence). The CDR3 sequence is 15 residues long. The CDR3 here is CASRVGTSSADTQYF. In DNA, the CDR3 is TGTGCCAGCAGGGTCGGGACTAGTTCTGCAGATACGCAGTATTTT.

The chain carries TRBV11-3 and TRBJ2-3; the match to TRBD2 covers 7 bases. The V gene's germline CDR1 is SGHNT and CDR2 YENEEA. This CDR3 is built from 15 residues. V trimming: 5 bases; J trimming: 0 bases; junction bases outside the gene matches: 5. The CDR3 sequence: CASSPTSVSTDTQYF. Here the CDR3 DNA reads TGTGCCAGCAGCCCAACTAGCGTTAGCACAGATACGCAGTATTTT.

The chain recombines TRBV6-5 with TRBJ1-6, with D unresolved. This CDR3 is 14 amino acids long. V lost 6 bases and J lost 5, with 11 bases in between. In germline, CDR1 is MNHEY, CDR2 SVGAGI. CDR3 amino acids: CASRAPADNSPLHF. The CDR3 DNA reads TGTGCCAGCAGAGCGCCGGCAGATAATTCACCCCTCCACTTT.

The chain carries TRBV5-1 and TRBJ1-2; weak D call: TRBD1 (5 bases). The CDR3 is 16 amino acids. From germline, CDR1 is SGHRS and CDR2 YFSETQ. Between the trimmed V and J ends, which lost 0 bases and 0 bases, there was a span of 12 bases. The CDR3 sequence: CASSLGQSRSNYGYTF. As DNA, the CDR3 is TGCGCCAGCAGCTTGGGACAGTCTAGATCTAACTATGGCTACACCTTC.

The V gene is TRBV11-1, the J gene TRBJ1-2; D possibly corresponds to TRBD1 (5 bases). CDR1 is SGHAT and CDR2 is FQDESV in the germline V gene (reference sequence). This CDR3 spans 16 amino acids. Between the trimmed V and J ends, which lost 1 base and 4 bases, there was a span of 16 bases. CDR3 nucleotides: TGTGCCAGCAGCTTAGTCCCGGGGCAGGGAATCTATGGCTACACCTTC. It yields the protein CASSLVPGQGIYGYTF.

The genes are TRBV4-2 and TRBJ1-5; 7 positions match TRBD1. Per germline, CDR1 LGHNA and CDR2 YNFKEQ. The CDR3 extends over 15 amino acids. V was pared by 7 bases and J by 0 bases, with 6 bases of the junction left unmatched. CDR3 residues: CASNPGQTSNQPQHF. The CDR3 region has the DNA TGTGCCAGCAACCCGGGACAGACTAGCAATCAGCCCCAGCATTTT.

V is TRBV24-1 and J is TRBJ2-5; 8 nucleotides line up with TRBD1. The germline V gene has CDR1 KGHDR and CDR2 SFDVKD. Trimming removed 4 bases from V and 4 bases from J; junction bases left unmatched: 10. The CDR3 runs to 16 residues. CDR3 sequence: CATSESGTGLGETQYF. In DNA, the CDR3 is TGTGCCACCAGTGAGTCCGGGACAGGTCTGGGAGAGACCCAGTACTTC.

V usage is TRBV3-1 (or the pseudogene TRBV3-2) and J usage is TRBJ2-2; D is uncertain. The V gene's germline CDR1 is LGHDT and CDR2 YNNKEL (reference sequence). The CDR3 sequence is 13 residues long. The V and J ends lost 4 bases and 6 bases respectively, with 9 bases between them. The CDR3 coding sequence is TGTGCCAGCAGCCCAGTTAACCCCGGGGAGCTGTTTTTT. Amino acid sequence: CASSPVNPGELFF.

CDR3: CASSLRVDGANEQFF. The CDR3 bases are TGCGCCAGCAGCTTGAGGGTAGATGGGGCCAATGAGCAGTTCTTC. The chain is built from TRBV5-1 and TRBJ2-1; D is possibly TRBD1 (5 bases). Germline-derived CDR1 and CDR2 are SGHRS and YFSETQ. V lost 1 base and J lost 6, with 14 bases in between. CDR3 length: 15 amino acids.

This clone was recorded once. The rearrangement joins TRBV3-1 (or the pseudogene TRBV3-2) to TRBJ2-7; no firm D call. The CDR3 loop spans 13 amino acids. Trimming removed 1 base at V and 3 bases at J, with 7 bases between. Germline assignment: CDR1 LGHDT and CDR2 YNNKEL (reference sequence). As DNA, the CDR3 is TGTGCCAGCAGCCAAGGAGACAACTACGAGCAGTACTTC. This translates into CASSQGDNYEQYF.

V and J are TRBV12-3 or TRBV12-4 and TRBJ2-7; D is possibly TRBD2 (6 bases). Trimming pared 5 bases from V and 2 bases from J, leaving 10 bases between. The CDR3 consists of 13 residues. Here the CDR3 reads CASSGRGTYEQYF. The DNA for the CDR3 is TGTGCCAGCAGTGGGCGGGGCACCTACGAGCAGTACTTC.

The CDR3 DNA follows: TGCGCCAGCAGCCAAGAGTGGGGGGCTCTGGATACGCAGTATTTT. Translated: CASSQEWGALDTQYF. The rearrangement uses TRBV4-3 and TRBJ2-3; possibly TRBD1 or TRBD2 for D (6 bases each). The CDR3 has 15 amino acids. V was shortened by 0 bases and J by 6 bases, with 13 bases between the two germline ends. Germline-derived CDR1 and CDR2 are LGHNA and YSLEER.

This clone has only one observation. This rearrangement joins TRBV4-1 to TRBJ2-7, with 8 bases matching TRBD2. CDR1 MGHRA and CDR2 YSYEKL come from the germline V gene. The CDR3 is 17 residues long. V dropped 0 bases and J dropped 0; count of bases not matched to a gene: 7. The CDR3: CASSQEGGGSFSYEQYF. DNA of the CDR3: TGCGCCAGCAGCCAAGAGGGCGGGGGGAGTTTCTCCTACGAGCAGTACTTC.

The V gene is TRBV2, the J gene TRBJ1-5; D remains ambiguous. V was trimmed by 5 bases and J by 0 bases, leaving 17 bases between them. From germline, CDR1 is SNHLY and CDR2 FYNNEI. This CDR3 region has 17 residues. CDR3 in DNA: TGTGCCAGCAGTTCGGGGATGAGACGGTTTAGCAATCAGCCCCAGCATTTT. Translated, it gives CASSSGMRRFSNQPQHF. Based on the CDR3 plus reference TRBV2 and TRBJ1-5, the full variable domain is EPEVTQTPSHQVTQMGQEVILRCVPISNHLYFYWYRQILGQKVEFLVSFYNNEISEKSEIFDDQFSVERPDGSNFTLKIRSTKLEDSAMYFCASSSGMRRFSNQPQHFGDGTRLSIL.

This clone has just one count. The chain employs TRBV11-2 and TRBJ1-4; D is unresolved. V gave up 0 bases and J gave up 0 bases, with 5 bases separating them. Germline V gene sequence: CDR1 SGHAT, CDR2 FQNNGV. The CDR3 contains 15 residues. The CDR3 loop is CASSLDRSTNEKLFF. The DNA of the CDR3 is TGTGCCAGCAGCTTAGACCGTTCAACTAATGAAAAACTGTTTTTT.

The chain couples TRBV19 to TRBJ2-7; TRBD1 matches at 10 bases. V lost 6 bases to trimming and J lost 6 bases; unmatched junction nucleotides: 8. Looked up from germline, CDR1 is LNHDA and CDR2 is SQIVND (reference sequence). There are 14 residues in the CDR3. CDR3 sequence reads: CASRLGGTGAEQYF. In DNA form, the CDR3 reads TGTGCCAGTAGACTCGGGGGGACAGGGGCCGAGCAGTACTTC.

V is TRBV19 and J is TRBJ2-7; the D is unclear. Trimming removed 5 bases at V and 1 base at J, with 6 bases between. The CDR3 extends over 12 amino acids. Germline V gene sequence: CDR1 LNHDA, CDR2 SQIVND (reference sequence). CDR3: CASSHSSYEQYF. The CDR3 DNA is TGTGCCAGTAGTCACAGTTCCTACGAGCAGTACTTC.

The gene calls are TRBV7-3 and TRBJ2-3; 7 nucleotides match TRBD2. Germline lookup yields CDR1 SGHTA and CDR2 FQGTGA. The CDR3 contains 16 residues. J lost 1 base, V lost 4 bases, and 8 bases had no gene match. As DNA, the CDR3 is TGTGCCAGCAGCTCTACGCCCAGCGGGGGCACAGATACGCAGTATTTT. This codes for CASSSTPSGGTDTQYF.

The chain has TRBV6-5 and TRBJ1-5; 8 bases align to TRBD1. J was trimmed by 8 bases and V by 6 bases; bases with no gene match: 9. Germline V gene lookup returns CDR1 MNHEY and CDR2 SVGAGI. This CDR3 has 14 residues. CDR3 sequence (DNA): TGTGCCAGCAGCACCTACAGGGGGGATGAGCCCCAGCATTTT. Residues: CASSTYRGDEPQHF.

The V and J genes are TRBV30 and TRBJ2-5; TRBD2 agrees at 11 bases. The CDR3 runs to 12 residues. The junction had 0 bases not matched to a gene; V was cut back by 4 bases and J by 5 bases. Germline assignment: CDR1 GTSNPN and CDR2 SVGIG (reference sequence). The CDR3 coding sequence is TGTGCCTGGACTAGCGGGGGGGAGACCCAGTACTTC. It yields the protein CAWTSGGETQYF.

V is TRBV9 and J is TRBJ1-1; a weak D match, TRBD1 (5 bases). CDR1 SGDLS and CDR2 YYNGEE come from the germline V gene. V was pared by 0 bases and J by 4 bases, with 10 bases between. The CDR3 has 14 residues. The CDR3 is CASSVGGGRTEAFF. In DNA, the CDR3 is TGTGCCAGCAGCGTAGGTGGGGGACGCACTGAAGCTTTCTTT.

V is TRBV7-8 and J is TRBJ1-1; TRBD1 aligns across 7 bases. The CDR3 spans 15 residues. J was trimmed by 0 bases and V by 5 bases; bases with no gene match: 6. Germline V gives CDR1 SGHVS, CDR2 FQNEAQ. The CDR3 loop is CASSPWGQMNTEAFF. The CDR3 nucleotides read TGTGCCAGCAGCCCTTGGGGACAGATGAACACTGAAGCTTTCTTT.

CDR3 in DNA: TGTGCCAGTAGTGGGCTCTCACGAGGGAACACTGAAGCTTTCTTT. Protein sequence: CASSGLSRGNTEAFF. V gene TRBV19 combines with J gene TRBJ1-1; D gene ambiguous. CDR1 LNHDA and CDR2 SQIVND come from the germline V gene (reference sequence). CDR3 length equals 15 residues. The V gene lost 5 bases and the J gene lost 1 base, with 14 bases spanning the gap.

CDR3 DNA sequence: TGTGCCTGCTGGGGTTCGGGGGATGAGACCCAGTACTTC. Protein sequence: CACWGSGDETQYF. The chain joins TRBV27 to TRBJ2-5; D possibly corresponds to TRBD2 (6 bases). V was pared by 11 bases and J by 5 bases, with 18 bases between. The CDR3 runs 13 residues. Looked up from germline, CDR1 is MNHEY and CDR2 is SMNVEV (reference sequence).

V usage is TRBV20-1 and J usage is TRBJ2-7; TRBD1 or TRBD2 may be the D gene (5 bases each). V was cut by 3 bases and J by 2 bases, with 20 bases left in between. Germline V lookup: CDR1 DFQATT, CDR2 SNEGSKA (reference sequence). This CDR3 has 16 residues. The CDR3 region has the DNA TGCAGTGCTAGTGCGTGGGGGAGCGGTCCAGCCTACGAGCAGTACTTC. This gives the protein CSASAWGSGPAYEQYF.